What follows describes a single TCR beta chain. Antigen: not known. The data belong to a study of CD8 T cell repertoires and HIV-1 epitope variants. Study context: Controls included no peptide, Ebola AY9 epitope, and a CMV, EBV, flu pool. Enriched T cells were co-cultured with equal autologous T cell-negative cells. Separate from the cultures, 1M uncultured T cells served as baseline. Study observations and caveats: About 10 antigen-specific TCR beta clonotypes were found; about 6 seemed cross-reactive to variants.

Germline loops: CDR1 LNHDA, CDR2 SQIVND (reference sequence). The CDR3 loop spans 14 amino acids. The V and J ends lost 1 base and 7 bases respectively, with 11 bases between them. Generated by immunoSEQ multiplex PCR, the TCRdb table keeps only in-frame clones and is missing some. The sample shows 5,000 to 7,500 clones, roughly 65% of them seen only once. Sequenced sample: cultured CD8+ T cells derived from PBMCs. This receptor was taken from a male donor with HIV. The J gene is TRBJ2-1, the V gene TRBV19; D is possibly TRBD1 (5 bases). This chain's CDR3 is CASSIVQGENEQFF. The CDR3 DNA reads TGTGCCAGTAGTATAGTTCAGGGTGAAAATGAGCAGTTCTTC.